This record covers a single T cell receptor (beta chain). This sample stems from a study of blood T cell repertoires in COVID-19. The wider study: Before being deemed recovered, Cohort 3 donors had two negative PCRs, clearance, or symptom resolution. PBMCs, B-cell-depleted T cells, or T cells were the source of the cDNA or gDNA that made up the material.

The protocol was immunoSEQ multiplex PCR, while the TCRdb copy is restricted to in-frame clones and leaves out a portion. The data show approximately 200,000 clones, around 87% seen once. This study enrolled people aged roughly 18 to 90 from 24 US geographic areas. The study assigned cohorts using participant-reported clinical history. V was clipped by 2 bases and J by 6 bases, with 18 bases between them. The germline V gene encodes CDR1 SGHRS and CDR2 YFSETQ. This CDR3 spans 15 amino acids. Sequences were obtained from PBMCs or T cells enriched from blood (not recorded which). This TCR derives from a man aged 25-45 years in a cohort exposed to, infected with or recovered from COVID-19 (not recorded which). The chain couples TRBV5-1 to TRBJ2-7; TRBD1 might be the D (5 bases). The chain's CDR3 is CASSLIGRQGGEQYF. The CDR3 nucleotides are TGCGCCAGCAGCTTAATCGGTCGGCAGGGCGGCGAGCAGTACTTC. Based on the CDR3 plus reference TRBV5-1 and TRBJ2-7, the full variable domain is KAGVTQTPRYLIKTRGQQVTLSCSPISGHRSVSWYQQTPGQGLQFLFEYFSETQRNKGNFPGRFSGRQFSNSRSEMNVSTLELGDSALYLCASSLIGRQGGEQYFGPGTRLTVT.